The 25 T cell receptor beta chains below come from one sample, sequenced in a study of human T cells and chemical hapten exposure. Time point indicated: patch test 3, about 24 weeks after DPC sensitization. Treatment described: therapeutic diphenylcyclopropenone sensitization with weekly scalp DPC. TCRdb itself ran the RACE reads through MiXCR, one entry per CDR3 protein. The data show under 100,000 distinct CDR3 sequences, with more than 10% seen just once and about 3.5% held by the top ten. The sample in question was whole blood, obtained in connection with sensitization to the hapten diphenylcyclopropenone (DPC). These receptors were collected from a woman aged 45-65 years with alopecia areata. Some clones in this sample may be carry-over from other donors' samples.

In its sample, this clonotype was seen many times. The chain uses TRBV28 and TRBJ2-7, with 10 nucleotides matching TRBD1. V lost 5 bases, J lost 6 bases, and 16 bases stayed unmatched. Germline assignment: CDR1 MDHEN and CDR2 SYDVKM. CDR3 length: 17 amino acids. The CDR3 spells CASSETRPGTGVGEQYF. The CDR3 DNA follows: TGTGCCAGCAGTGAAACTCGACCCGGGACAGGGGTAGGCGAGCAGTACTTC.

This clonotype was detected ten times or more. One end of the junction is discordant with germline, which a read error may explain. The chain uses TRBV7-7 and TRBJ2-5; tentative D call: TRBD2 (5 bases). This CDR3 is 15 amino acids long. CDR1 SSHAT and CDR2 FNYEAQ come from the germline V gene (reference sequence). The CDR3 spells CASSLGLGFQETQYF. DNA of the CDR3: TGTGCTAGCAGCTTAGGACTCGGGTTCCAAGAGACCCAGTACTTC. The entire variable domain, with the rest obtained from reference TRBV7-7 and TRBJ2-5, is as follows: GAGVSQSPRYKVTKRGQDVTLRCDPISSHATLYWYQQALGQGPEFLTYFNYEAQPDKSGLPSDRFSAERPEGSISTLTIQRTEQRDSAMYRCASSLGLGFQETQYFGPGTRLLVL.

This clonotype was observed a few times. This sequence joins TRBV28 and TRBJ2-7; D not certain. Per germline, CDR1 MDHEN and CDR2 SYDVKM. This CDR3 region has 13 residues. Trimming stripped 5 bases from V and 6 bases from J, with 14 bases between. CDR3 bases: TGTGCCAGCAGTCCCGATTTTTCGAGCGAGCAGTACTTC. Translation gives CASSPDFSSEQYF.

In its sample, this clonotype was seen a few times. Here the CDR3 reads CSVEDPRAGKNIQYF. CDR3 nucleotide sequence: TGCAGCGTTGAAGATCCGCGGGCAGGCAAAAACATTCAGTACTTC. This chain connects TRBV29-1 to TRBJ2-4, with D tentatively TRBD2 (5 bases). The CDR3 runs to 15 residues. Germline CDR1 reads SQVTM; CDR2 reads ANQGSEA. V lost 0 bases, J lost 3 bases, and 12 bases lay in between.

This chain uses TRBV18 with TRBJ1-5; D call uncertain. Germline V gene data show CDR1 as KGHSH and CDR2 as LQKENI. Trimming left V 2 bases short and J 3 bases short, with 8 bases between. The CDR3 runs 14 residues. CDR3: CASSPRRDNQPQHF. The CDR3 bases are TGTGCCAGCTCACCAAGGCGGGACAATCAGCCCCAGCATTTT. The full variable domain, with the rest looked up from reference TRBV18 and TRBJ1-5, is NAGVMQNPRHLVRRRGQEARLRCSPMKGHSHVYWYRQLPEEGLKFMVYLQKENIIDESGMPKERFSAEFPKEGPSILRIQQVVRGDSAAYFCASSPRRDNQPQHFGDGTRLSIL.

The V call is TRBV29-1, the J call TRBJ2-7; 9 nucleotides agree with TRBD1. V lost 7 bases and J lost 5; bases outside the gene matches: 9. The CDR3 length is 13 residues. CDR1 and CDR2 from the germline V gene are SQVTM and ANQGSEA. Written as DNA, the CDR3 is TGCAGCGCCCAGGGACAGGGAAAAGACGAGCAGTACTTC. Its translation is CSAQGQGKDEQYF.

This clonotype was seen ten or more times. This chain links TRBV18 with TRBJ2-7; D uncertain. Per germline, CDR1 KGHSH and CDR2 LQKENI. This CDR3 has 13 amino acids. V gave up 4 bases and J gave up 1 base, with 8 bases separating them. The CDR3 sequence is CASSLQGSYEQYF. CDR3 sequence (DNA): TGTGCCAGCTCACTTCAAGGATCCTACGAGCAGTACTTC. Supplemented by reference TRBV18 and TRBJ2-7, the full variable domain reads NAGVMQNPRHLVRRRGQEARLRCSPMKGHSHVYWYRQLPEEGLKFMVYLQKENIIDESGMPKERFSAEFPKEGPSILRIQQVVRGDSAAYFCASSLQGSYEQYFGPGTRLTVT.

Regarding this clonotype: A much larger clone differs by one base, so this may be a read error. The chain has TRBV10-1 and TRBJ1-6; D is ambiguous. Trimming removed 10 bases at V and 10 bases at J, with 17 bases between. This CDR3 has 13 amino acids. Per germline, CDR1 WNHNN and CDR2 SYGVQD (reference sequence). The CDR3 loop reads CANSEDSASPLHF. DNA of the CDR3: TGCGCCAACAGCGAGGACTCCGCCTCACCCCTCCACTTT.

About this clonotype: No DNA is shown, since the ends of the CDR3 on it are uncertain; the CDR3 is the one TCRdb lists. The chain is built from TRBV10-3 and TRBJ2-2; the D segment call TRBD1 is taken from the table without a DNA check. The germline CDR1 and CDR2 sequences are ENHRY and SYGVKD. The CDR3 is 16 amino acids long, termini counted. CDR3 region: CAISEGDRARRELFFF.

In this sample, this clonotype turned up many times. V is TRBV2 and J is TRBJ2-2; D uncertain. The CDR3 consists of 15 residues. Trimming shortened V by 5 bases and J by 3 bases, and 13 bases separated the two germline ends. The germline CDR1 and CDR2 sequences are SNHLY and FYNNEI. CDR3 protein: CASSTQARDTGELFF. DNA of the CDR3: TGTGCCAGCAGTACGCAGGCAAGAGACACCGGGGAGCTGTTTTTT.

This clonotype has more than one count but fewer than ten. The junction departs from the called germline gene at one end, perhaps through a read error. The rearrangement links TRBV6-6 to TRBJ2-7, with a tentative D call TRBD2 (5 bases). This CDR3 contains 13 residues. Germline lookup yields CDR1 MNHNY and CDR2 SVGAGI (reference sequence). The CDR3 loop reads CASSPGGAVFGNF. Written as DNA, the CDR3 is TGTGCCAGCAGCCCCGGCGGAGCGGTCTTCGGGAACTTC.

This clonotype was observed at least ten times. The CDR3 DNA reads as TGTGCCAGCAGCTTGGGAGGGACCGGGGAGCTGTTTTTT. Translating it yields CASSLGGTGELFF. This chain uses TRBV5-6 with TRBJ2-2; the D gene is possibly TRBD2 (5 bases). Looked up from germline, CDR1 is SGHDT and CDR2 is YYEEEE. CDR3 length: 13 amino acids. V was trimmed by 0 bases and J by 5 bases, leaving 5 bases between them.

There are many counts of this clonotype. The chain joins TRBV29-1 to TRBJ1-2; D ambiguous. This CDR3 is 14 amino acids long. The V gene lost 1 base and the J gene lost 0 bases, with 9 bases spanning the gap. The germline gives CDR1 SQVTM, CDR2 ANQGSEA. The CDR3 nucleotides read TGCAGCGTTGAAGTTGGGAACTCTAACTATGGCTACACCTTC. It is translated as CSVEVGNSNYGYTF.

This clonotype has a count of ten or more. The V call is TRBV7-6, the J call TRBJ2-1; 10 nucleotides line up with TRBD1. Germline CDR1 SGHVS, CDR2 FNYEAQ. The CDR3 runs 16 residues. The ends lost 5 bases at V and 4 bases at J; junction bases unmatched: 8. The CDR3 DNA follows: TGTGCCAGCAGCATCCAGACAGGGGGCCTTTACAATGAGCAGTTCTTC. Translating it yields CASSIQTGGLYNEQFF.

The chain recombines TRBV6-5 with TRBJ1-5, with a weak D call TRBD1 (6 bases). Per the germline V gene, CDR1 is MNHEY and CDR2 is SVGAGI. The germline V and J ends were trimmed by 2 bases and 5 bases, with 10 bases remaining between them. This CDR3 has 14 residues. CDR3 coding DNA: TGTGCCAGCAGTTACCGACAGGTTGATCAGCCCCAGCATTTT. It translates to CASSYRQVDQPQHF.

V usage is TRBV11-2 and J usage is TRBJ1-1; TRBD1 agrees at 8 bases. The V gene's germline CDR1 is SGHAT and CDR2 FQNNGV. There are 13 residues in the CDR3. Germline trimming cut 6 bases from V and 5 bases from J; bases unmatched to any gene: 5. The CDR3 DNA sequence: TGTGCCAGCAGAGATACAGGGGGGACTGAAGCTTTCTTT. Its protein is CASRDTGGTEAFF.

This chain uses TRBV6-2 or TRBV6-3 with TRBJ2-3; 8 nucleotides align to TRBD2. Per germline, CDR1 MNHEY and CDR2 SVGEGT. V shed 6 bases, J shed 4 bases, and the junction held 9 bases outside the gene matches. There are 15 residues in the CDR3. The chain's CDR3 is CASRPSGSDADTQYF. In nucleotides, the CDR3 is TGTGCCAGCAGACCCAGCGGGAGTGACGCAGATACGCAGTATTTT.

The rearrangement joins TRBV6-6 to TRBJ2-7; a weak D match, TRBD2 (6 bases). This CDR3 has 15 residues. V dropped 0 bases and J dropped 1 base, with 10 bases sitting between them. The germline V gene has CDR1 MNHNY and CDR2 SVGAGI (reference sequence). CDR3 DNA: TGTGCCAGCAGTTACTCGGGGGGATTGTCCTACGAGCAGTACTTC. As protein: CASSYSGGLSYEQYF.

This clonotype was counted many times. The V and J genes are TRBV12-3 or TRBV12-4 and TRBJ2-2; the D is unclear. V lost 2 bases and J 6 bases, leaving 10 bases between the germline ends. CDR3 length: 14 residues. CDR3 coding DNA: TGTGCCAGCAGTTTACTGAGGTCCCCCGGGGAGCTGTTTTTT. Translation: CASSLLRSPGELFF.

This clonotype is medium-sized within its sample. The genes are TRBV5-1 and TRBJ2-3, with D unclear. Per the germline V gene, CDR1 is SGHRS and CDR2 is YFSETQ. The germline V and J ends were trimmed by 4 bases and 0 bases, with 12 bases remaining between them. This CDR3 is 15 amino acids long. In nucleotides, the CDR3 is TGCGCCAGCAGCCCAGGCACTTCTAGCACAGATACGCAGTATTTT. Translation: CASSPGTSSTDTQYF.

This clonotype has a handful of counts. The chain combines TRBV12-3 or TRBV12-4 with TRBJ1-2; tentatively, D is TRBD1 (6 bases). The CDR3 has 15 residues. Deletions cut 6 bases from V and 8 bases from J, with 22 bases between. The CDR3 region has the DNA TGTGCCAGCAGCCCGAGGACAGTTCAGCGGGGAGGCTACACCTTC. Protein: CASSPRTVQRGGYTF.

This clonotype was found many times. CDR3 residues: CSAPGHTPGELFF. The CDR3 bases are TGCAGTGCCCCGGGACATACGCCCGGGGAGCTGTTTTTT. This chain uses TRBV20-1 with TRBJ2-2; D possibly corresponds to TRBD1 (6 bases). The V end was cut by 6 bases, the J end by 6 bases, with 14 bases between. CDR3 length: 13 amino acids. Germline V lookup: CDR1 DFQATT, CDR2 SNEGSKA (reference sequence).

This clonotype has just a few counts. The chain is built from TRBV7-6 and TRBJ1-3; D call uncertain. Germline loops: CDR1 SGHVS, CDR2 FNYEAQ. CDR3 size: 13 residues. V was pared by 0 bases and J by 4 bases, with 4 bases between. CDR3 region: CASSLAAGNTIYF. The CDR3 DNA follows: TGTGCCAGCAGCTTAGCCGCCGGAAACACCATATATTTT.

In its sample, this clonotype was seen many times. This chain's CDR3 is CASSLPKDSGGYNEQFF. CDR3 DNA sequence: TGTGCCAGCAGTTTACCGAAGGATAGCGGGGGCTACAATGAGCAGTTCTTC. The chain employs TRBV28 and TRBJ2-1; the match to TRBD2 covers 9 bases. The junction had 8 bases not matched to a gene; V was cut back by 2 bases and J by 3 bases. Germline V gives CDR1 MDHEN, CDR2 SYDVKM. The CDR3 totals 17 residues. Full variable domain (outside the CDR3, taken from reference TRBV28 and TRBJ2-1): DVKVTQSSRYLVKRTGEKVFLECVQDMDHENMFWYRQDPGLGLRLIYFSYDVKMKEKGDIPEGYSVSREKKERFSLILESASTNQTSMYLCASSLPKDSGGYNEQFFGPGTRLTVL.

This rearrangement joins TRBV6-6 to TRBJ2-1, with D perhaps assigned TRBD1 or TRBD2 (5 bases each). V dropped 0 bases and J dropped 9 bases, with 9 bases sitting between them. In germline, CDR1 is MNHNY, CDR2 SVGAGI (reference sequence). CDR3 length: 13 residues. CDR3 protein: CASSYSGVFEQFF. Here the CDR3 DNA reads TGTGCCAGCAGTTACTCGGGGGTCTTTGAGCAGTTCTTC.